These T cell receptor beta chains were read from a single sample in a study of identical twins. TCRdb reanalysed the 5' RACE reads using MiXCR and keeps one entry per CDR3 protein. The sample includes roughly 1.6 million distinct CDR3 sequences, about 32% seen only once; the top ten take over 0.25%. Source material: cord blood. Receptors were obtained from a newborn girl in good health. CDR3s include the opening cysteine and the closing phenylalanine or tryptophan. Each record gives: V gene, clone size, J gene, D gene, CDR3 protein, CDR3 DNA. The D gene is left open where the match is weak. A row's size may be missing; if present it is once, few, many or a size class.

TRBV29-1,many,TRBJ2-7,TRBD2,CSVGTSGSSYEQYF,TGCAGCGTTGGGACTAGCGGGAGCTCCTACGAGCAGTACTTC
TRBV12-3/TRBV12-4,once,TRBJ2-7,TRBD2,CASSKLAGVPYNEQYF,TGTGCCAGCAGCAAACTAGCGGGAGTACCCTACAATGAGCAGTACTTC
TRBV20-1,NA,TRBJ2-1,TRBD2,CSAREVERGANEQFF,TGCAGTGCTAGAGAAGTGGAGCGGGGTGCTAATGAGCAGTTCTTC
TRBV6-5,NA,TRBJ2-7,TRBD1,CASSSGRGFYEQYF,TGTGCCAGCAGTTCCGGCAGGGGGTTCTACGAGCAGTACTTC
TRBV7-2,NA,TRBJ2-7,NA,CASSNGTLSSYEQYF,TGTGCCAGCAGCAATGGGACTTTAAGCTCCTACGAGCAGTACTTC
TRBV20-1,NA,TRBJ2-1,TRBD2,CKLGTRGEQFF,TGCAAGCTGGGGACTAGAGGCGAGCAGTTCTTC
TRBV3-1,NA,TRBJ1-4,TRBD1,CASRKGQGARNEKLFF,TGTGCCAGCAGGAAAGGACAGGGGGCGCGTAATGAAAAACTGTTTTTT
TRBV30,NA,TRBJ1-1,TRBD1,CAWSVRDSLNTEAFF,TGTGCCTGGAGTGTCCGGGACAGTTTGAACACTGAAGCTTTCTTT
TRBV6-1,NA,TRBJ2-5,NA,CASRKLYQETQYF,TGTGCCAGCAGGAAACTGTACCAAGAGACCCAGTACTTC
TRBV3-1,many,TRBJ1-2,NA,CASRHTGFGYTF,TGTGCCAGCAGACACACGGGGTTTGGCTACACCTTC
TRBV10-3,NA,TRBJ2-2,TRBD1,CAIRGTGWTGELFF,TGTGCCATCAGGGGGACAGGGTGGACCGGGGAGCTGTTTTTT
TRBV5-1,few,TRBJ1-1,NA,CASSLVRVGNTEAFF,TGCGCCAGCAGCTTGGTTAGGGTGGGGAACACTGAAGCTTTCTTT
TRBV6-1,NA,TRBJ1-1,NA,CASPRQENTEAFF,TGTGCCAGCCCCAGACAGGAGAACACTGAAGCTTTCTTT
TRBV4-2,NA,TRBJ2-3,TRBD1,CASSQDSGRGLSTDTQYF,TGTGCCAGCAGCCAAGATTCGGGCAGGGGGCTCTCCACAGATACGCAGTATTTT
TRBV7-2,NA,TRBJ2-7,TRBD2,CASSVGLAGIYEQYF,TGTGCCAGCAGCGTAGGACTAGCGGGAATATACGAGCAGTACTTC
TRBV24-1,NA,TRBJ2-7,NA,CATGTYNEQYF,TGTGCCACCGGGACCTACAATGAGCAGTACTTC
TRBV27,few,TRBJ2-7,NA,CASSFGSSAGPSGEQYF,TGTGCCAGCAGTTTCGGATCTAGCGCAGGGCCCTCAGGCGAGCAGTACTTC
TRBV12-3/TRBV12-4,many,TRBJ2-3,NA,CASRATDTQYF,TGTGCCAGCAGGGCCACAGATACGCAGTATTTT
TRBV28,NA,TRBJ1-2,TRBD1,CASSSGQGFGYTF,TGTGCCAGCAGTTCGGGACAGGGGTTTGGCTACACCTTC
TRBV5-1,NA,TRBJ1-6,NA,CASSLAPDGIYNSPLHF,TGCGCCAGCAGCTTGGCCCCAGATGGAATCTATAATTCACCCCTCCACTTT
TRBV24-1,few,TRBJ2-3,NA,CATSDFAASTDTQYF,TGTGCCACCAGTGATTTTGCAGCTAGCACAGATACGCAGTATTTT
TRBV12-3/TRBV12-4,NA,TRBJ1-4,TRBD1,CASSIRDRGNEKLFF,TGTGCCAGCAGTATCCGGGACAGGGGTAATGAAAAACTGTTTTTT
TRBV29-1,many,TRBJ2-1,TRBD2,CSVAGTSGPLRHNEQFF,TGCAGCGTTGCCGGGACTAGCGGACCTCTGCGCCACAATGAGCAGTTCTTC
TRBV4-1,NA,TRBJ2-7,NA,CASSPQGKRFEQYF,TGCGCCAGCAGCCCCCAGGGAAAGCGGTTCGAGCAGTACTTC
TRBV24-1,few,TRBJ2-3,TRBD1,CATSDLNSGGTDTQYF,TGTGCCACCAGTGATTTGAATTCAGGGGGTACAGATACGCAGTATTTT
TRBV6-6,few,TRBJ1-5,NA,CASSYGASNQPQHF,TGTGCCAGCAGTTACGGGGCTAGCAATCAGCCCCAGCATTTT
TRBV25-1,few,TRBJ2-3,NA,CASSAPYGRDSTDTQYF,TGTGCCAGCAGTGCCCCCTATGGCAGGGACAGCACAGATACGCAGTATTTT
TRBV2,few,TRBJ2-5,TRBD2,CASSEGGKGTQYF,TGTGCCAGCAGTGAGGGGGGGAAGGGGACCCAGTACTTC
TRBV20-1,once,TRBJ2-2,NA,CSASGSRLFF,TGCAGTGCTAGCGGGAGTAGGCTGTTTTTT
TRBV20-1,few,TRBJ2-3,NA,CSARYRPSSTDTQYF,TGCAGTGCCAGATATCGACCTAGCAGCACAGATACGCAGTATTTT
TRBV5-1,NA,TRBJ2-7,NA,CASSTQTGEDLYEQYF,TGCGCCAGCAGCACCCAAACAGGGGAGGACCTTTACGAGCAGTACTTC
TRBV5-4,NA,TRBJ2-3,TRBD2,CASSQGLAGGRTDTQYF,TGTGCCAGCAGCCAGGGACTAGCGGGAGGGCGGACAGATACGCAGTATTTT
TRBV7-9,NA,TRBJ2-1,TRBD2,CASSLGKRGLAFVKQFF,TGTGCCAGCAGCTTAGGAAAGCGGGGACTAGCCTTCGTGAAGCAGTTCTTC
TRBV28,few,TRBJ2-7,TRBD2,CASRANGLAGGSSYEQYF,TGTGCCAGCCGAGCGAACGGACTAGCGGGAGGGAGCTCCTACGAGCAGTACTTC
TRBV9,NA,TRBJ2-1,NA,CASSVGHSYEQFF,TGTGCCAGCAGCGTTGGACACTCCTACGAGCAGTTCTTC
TRBV11-1,NA,TRBJ2-1,TRBD1,CASSYITGIRYAQGTTHNEQFF,TGTGCCAGCAGTTACATCACAGGGATTCGATACGCACAGGGGACGACACACAATGAGCAGTTCTTC
TRBV24-1,few,TRBJ2-7,NA,CATSNRYEQYF,TGTGCCACCAGTAACCGGTACGAGCAGTACTTC
TRBV6-1,NA,TRBJ1-2,NA,CASSPNTLTVSANYGYTF,TGTGCCAGCAGCCCCAACACTTTAACAGTCTCTGCTAACTATGGCTACACCTTC
TRBV6-5,NA,TRBJ2-7,NA,CASSYSPDRYYEQYF,TGTGCCAGCAGTTACTCTCCCGACAGGTACTACGAGCAGTACTTC
TRBV4-2,NA,TRBJ2-4,NA,CASSQDSPRPQYF,TGTGCCAGCAGCCAAGATTCACCCCGTCCCCAGTACTTC
TRBV4-1,NA,TRBJ1-2,NA,CVSSQDNRLGYTF,TGCGTCAGCAGCCAAGACAACAGGCTGGGCTACACCTTC
TRBV4-2,NA,TRBJ1-1,NA,CASSPQGRTTEAFF,TGTGCCAGCAGCCCACAGGGTAGGACCACTGAAGCTTTCTTT
TRBV28,NA,TRBJ2-1,NA,CASSQGLLRQFF,TGTGCCAGCAGTCAGGGACTCCTCAGGCAGTTCTTC
TRBV28,many,TRBJ2-3,NA,CASSLLGDSTDTQYF,TGTGCCAGCAGCTTATTGGGGGATAGCACAGATACGCAGTATTTT
TRBV6-1,few,TRBJ1-1,TRBD1,CASSPGTGSIGVNTEAFF,TGTGCCAGCAGCCCTGGGACAGGGTCTATTGGGGTGAACACTGAAGCTTTCTTT
TRBV7-2,NA,TRBJ2-3,TRBD2,CACSLGSGSMGTDTQYF,TGTGCCTGCAGCTTAGGGAGCGGGAGTATGGGGACAGATACGCAGTATTTT
TRBV7-8,NA,TRBJ2-1,TRBD2,CASSLRRLAVLRANEQFF,TGTGCCAGCAGCCTTCGAAGACTAGCGGTTCTCCGGGCCAATGAGCAGTTCTTC
TRBV25-1,few,TRBJ1-1,NA,CASSDRRTENTEAFF,TGTGCCAGCAGTGATCGCCGGACGGAGAACACTGAAGCTTTCTTT
TRBV20-1,NA,TRBJ2-2,TRBD2,CSARTPRRLAGNTGELFF,TGCAGTGCTAGGACCCCTAGGAGACTAGCGGGAAACACCGGGGAGCTGTTTTTT
TRBV14,few,TRBJ2-3,TRBD2,CASSQDSRTSGTDTQYF,TGTGCCAGCAGCCAAGATTCTCGGACTAGTGGCACAGATACGCAGTATTTT